One sample yielded the 17 T cell receptor beta chains listed below, sequenced in a study of Graves' ophthalmopathy and Graves' hyperthyroidism. For repertoire sequencing, the TCR beta CDR3 regions were amplified from RNA transcripts. The workflow started with a first-round RT-PCR run with HTBI primers and then moved on to a second-round multiplex PCR. Each CDR3 protein gets one entry after TCRdb re-called the multiplex PCR reads with MiXCR. This sample has fewer than 350,000 distinct CDR3 sequences; about 17% occur once, and the top ten carry 12%. Sequenced: peripheral blood. These receptors were collected from an adult man with Graves' ophthalmopathy.

This clonotype was recorded at least ten times. The chain carries TRBV6-1 and TRBJ2-5, with D tentatively TRBD2 (6 bases). Germline assignment: CDR1 MNHNS and CDR2 SASEGT. This CDR3 comprises 13 residues. With 6 bases removed from V and 2 bases from J, the gap between germline ends came to 10 bases. This CDR3 is CASRRDLQETQYF. CDR3 in DNA: TGTGCCAGCAGGCGGGACTTGCAAGAGACCCAGTACTTC.

The rearrangement links TRBV7-2 to TRBJ2-7; 12 bases align to TRBD2. V lost 2 bases to trimming and J lost 3 bases; unmatched junction nucleotides: 2. CDR1 and CDR2 from the germline V gene are SGHTA and FQGNSA. The CDR3 has 15 amino acids. CDR3 amino acids: CASSLPTSGSYEQYF. The DNA of the CDR3 is TGTGCCAGCAGCTTACCGACTAGCGGGAGCTACGAGCAGTACTTC.

This clonotype was recorded many times. The chain is built from TRBV20-1 and TRBJ2-7; D gene unclear. The CDR3 has 14 residues. CDR1 is DFQATT, CDR2 SNEGSKA, per germline (reference sequence). V dropped 6 bases and J dropped 0 bases, with 15 bases sitting between them. The CDR3 region is CSASGDPSSYEQYF. In DNA form, the CDR3 reads TGCAGTGCCTCAGGAGACCCGAGCTCCTACGAGCAGTACTTC.

This clonotype showed up just a few times. V usage is TRBV6-5 and J usage is TRBJ2-5; 10 positions agree with TRBD2. Germline-derived CDR1 and CDR2 are MNHEY and SVGAGI. There are 12 residues in the CDR3. J gave up 7 bases and V 7 bases, and 3 bases lay outside the gene matches. CDR3 residues: CASNIAGGTQYF. DNA of the CDR3: TGTGCCAGCAACATAGCGGGGGGGACCCAGTACTTC.

This clonotype came up many times. The chain carries TRBV6-2 or TRBV6-3 and TRBJ1-1; D possibly corresponds to TRBD1 (5 bases). V gave up 0 bases and J gave up 8 bases, with 7 bases separating them. CDR1 and CDR2 from the germline V gene are MNHEY and SVGEGT. The CDR3 runs to 12 residues. CDR3 in amino acids: CASSYSSGEAFF. Here the CDR3 DNA reads TGTGCCAGCAGTTACTCGTCAGGGGAAGCTTTCTTT.

In this sample, this clonotype turned up many times. In DNA form, the CDR3 reads TGTGCCAGCAGCTTAGACACGGCCTTGAGGGCCAACGTCCTGACTTTC. Translation gives CASSLDTALRANVLTF. The chain recombines TRBV11-2 with TRBJ2-6; D gene uncertain. The length of the CDR3 is 16 residues. The V gene lost 0 bases and the J gene lost 5 bases, with 11 bases spanning the gap. CDR1 and CDR2 from the germline V gene are SGHAT and FQNNGV. The full variable domain, completed using reference TRBV11-2 and TRBJ2-6, is EAGVAQSPRYKIIEKRQSVAFWCNPISGHATLYWYQQILGQGPKLLIQFQNNGVVDDSQLPKDRFSAERLKGVDSTLKIQPAKLEDSAVYLCASSLDTALRANVLTFGAGSRLTVL.

The sample holds many counts of this clonotype. The chain employs TRBV20-1 and TRBJ1-5; 8 bases map to TRBD1. CDR3 length equals 13 residues. Trimming removed 6 bases from V and 5 bases from J; junction bases left unmatched: 6. CDR1 and CDR2 (germline): DFQATT, SNEGSKA (reference sequence). CDR3 region: CSAHGQGDQPQHF. The CDR3 DNA is TGCAGTGCCCACGGACAGGGAGATCAGCCCCAGCATTTT.

At least ten counts were recorded for this clonotype. The V gene is TRBV14, the J gene TRBJ1-1, with D possibly TRBD1 on 6 matching bases. CDR3 length: 14 residues. From germline, CDR1 is SGHDN and CDR2 FVKESK. The germline V and J ends were trimmed by 3 bases and 2 bases, with 10 bases remaining between them. The CDR3 nucleotides read TGTGCCAGCAGCCACAGGGGAGCCAACACTGAAGCTTTCTTT. Translation gives CASSHRGANTEAFF.

The V gene is TRBV6-2 or TRBV6-3, the J gene TRBJ2-4; D is unresolved. Per germline, CDR1 MNHEY and CDR2 SVGEGT. The CDR3 covers 12 residues. V shed 5 bases and J shed 0 bases, with 2 bases lying between them. DNA for the CDR3: TGTGCCAGCAGTATAGCCAAAAACATTCAGTACTTC. Translating gives CASSIAKNIQYF.

This clonotype showed up many times. The CDR3 sequence is CASSGLRTSGGAKYF. In nucleotides, the CDR3 is TGTGCCAGCAGCGGACTACGGACTAGCGGGGGGGCGAAGTACTTC. The J gene is TRBJ2-4, the V gene TRBV5-6; 15 nucleotides line up with TRBD2. Germline trimming cut 4 bases from V and 14 bases from J; bases unmatched to any gene: 10. CDR3 length: 15 amino acids. Germline V CDR1 and CDR2: SGHDT, YYEEEE.

Ten or more counts support this clonotype. The genes are TRBV6-5 and TRBJ2-7, with unresolved D. The ends were cut back, 2 bases at V and 3 bases at J, with 11 bases in the middle. Germline-derived CDR1 and CDR2 are MNHEY and SVGAGI. CDR3 length: 14 residues. CDR3 bases: TGTGCCAGCAGTTACAACCGACAAGACTACGAGCAGTACTTC. Its protein product is CASSYNRQDYEQYF.

This clonotype has a count of ten or more. This chain joins TRBV12-3 or TRBV12-4 and TRBJ2-6, with 9 bases identical to TRBD1. The V gene end was trimmed by 10 bases and the J gene end by 1 base; junction bases not matched to a gene: 11. The CDR3 extends over 17 amino acids. The CDR3 reads CATVPGTGKSGANVLTF. CDR3 bases: TGTGCCACTGTTCCCGGGACAGGGAAATCTGGGGCCAACGTCCTGACTTTC.

As DNA, the CDR3 is TGTGCCAGCAGCTCACGGACAGCTGAGGACTACGAGCAGTACTTC. Residues: CASSSRTAEDYEQYF. The chain couples TRBV11-2 to TRBJ2-7; D perhaps matches TRBD1 (6 bases). The germline gives CDR1 SGHAT, CDR2 FQNNGV. V was cut by 4 bases and J by 3 bases, with 16 bases left in between. CDR3 size: 15 residues.

A remark on this clonotype: Germline is not matched at one junction end, which may reflect a read error. The gene calls are TRBV2 and TRBJ1-1, with D possibly TRBD1 on 5 matching bases. Germline values: CDR1 SNHLY, CDR2 FYNNEI. The CDR3 loop spans 14 amino acids. CDR3 DNA: TGTGCCAGCATTTGGGGGACGACCAACAGTGAAGCTTTCTTT. It encodes CASIWGTTNSEAFF.

This clonotype was seen at least ten times. The rearrangement joins TRBV4-2 to TRBJ1-2, with 8 bases that match TRBD1. V lost 4 bases, J lost 7 bases, and 14 bases stayed unmatched. Germline V CDR1 and CDR2: LGHNA, YNFKEQ. This CDR3 is 16 amino acids long. CDR3 protein: CASSPSPGQEESGYTF. The CDR3 coding sequence is TGTGCCAGCAGCCCCTCACCGGGACAGGAGGAATCTGGCTACACCTTC.

Ten or more counts support this clonotype. This chain connects TRBV28 to TRBJ2-5; D gene ambiguous. Germline CDR1 reads MDHEN; CDR2 reads SYDVKM. V dropped 6 bases and J dropped 1 base, with 12 bases sitting between them. The CDR3 runs 14 residues. As DNA, the CDR3 is TGTGCCAGCAGAAGCCCCGGGTTCCAAGAGACCCAGTACTTC. It translates to CASRSPGFQETQYF. Complete variable domain (other parts from reference TRBV28 and TRBJ2-5): DVKVTQSSRYLVKRTGEKVFLECVQDMDHENMFWYRQDPGLGLRLIYFSYDVKMKEKGDIPEGYSVSREKKERFSLILESASTNQTSMYLCASRSPGFQETQYFGPGTRLLVL.

This clonotype was recorded at least ten times. This chain uses TRBV12-3 or TRBV12-4 with TRBJ1-3; a possible D gene is TRBD1 (6 bases). The CDR3 has 14 amino acids. Trimming removed 8 bases at V and 0 bases at J, with 11 bases between. As DNA, the CDR3 is TGTGCCAGCCAAATGGACAGCTCTGGAAACACCATATATTTT. It encodes CASQMDSSGNTIYF.